This T cell receptor (beta chain) was sequenced for a study of tissue T cells after allogeneic stem cell transplantation. Overall study findings and caveats: Only a limited share of tissue TCRs appeared in blood or spleen. Some tissue clones might be persisting host cells; their alloreactivity or antigen specificity was not determined. Shared clones across patients were few; motif clustering revealed tissue-specific shared signatures.

CDR3 sequences, V/J genes, frequencies and template counts came from survey-depth TCRbeta sequencing. Libraries were prepared by immunoSEQ multiplex PCR; TCRdb keeps only in-frame clonotypes and omits some of them. The profile shows thousands of clones, 35% to 50% of them singletons. The CDR3 extends over 13 amino acids. The germline CDR1 and CDR2 sequences are KGHTA and FQNQQP. Time point meaning: mouse harvest day 7 after allogeneic transplant. The graft held 10^6 splenic CD5+ T cells and 10^7 T-cell-depleted bone marrow cells. This clone was detected a few times. What it binds is unknown. Gene and germline names: mouse. The read comes to an end 1 residue before the CDR3 does, leaving the germline J gene to fill in the end.

Sequenced material: skin. V gene TRBV23 combines with J gene TRBJ2-5; the table's D call TRBD1 went unverified against the DNA. The TCR originated in a female BALB/c mouse given C57BL/6 T cells with graft-versus-host disease after an allogeneic hematopoietic cell transplant. The CDR3 region is CSSSQTGKDTQYF. CDR3 DNA, as far as it was read: TGCTCCAGCAGTCAGACAGGGAAAGACACCCAGTAC.